These 28 T cell receptor beta chains were sequenced from one sample in a study of radiotherapy plus CTLA-4 blockade in lung cancer (dated by TCRdb to the late 2010s). Library preparation was by the immunoSEQ multiplex PCR assay. Here the immuneACCESS table is served through TCRdb, limited to in-frame sequences with V and J called. Missing clones are a known gap in these copies; in checked studies unresolved V genes cover under half, and the rest lacks a known reason. The sample table holds around 100,000 clones, of which more than 65% were seen once. 3.3% of the sample is in the top ten clones. The material sequenced was peripheral blood, taken from a patient treated with radiotherapy plus ipilimumab. The receptor set was obtained from a human donor with non-small cell lung cancer that progressed on radiotherapy plus ipilimumab. Some clones in this sample may be carry-over from other donors' samples.

V and J are TRBV20-1 and TRBJ2-2, with 7 nucleotides matching TRBD1. The CDR3 totals 11 residues. Looked up from germline, CDR1 is DFQATT and CDR2 is SNEGSKA (reference sequence). The trim removed 6 bases at V and 6 bases at J, leaving 1 base unmatched. In DNA, the CDR3 is TGCAGTGCCCAGGGGGCCGGGGAGCTGTTTTTT. Encoded protein: CSAQGAGELFF.

The chain employs TRBV2 and TRBJ2-5; possibly TRBD2 for D (7 bases). The CDR3 consists of 14 residues. Germline V gives CDR1 SNHLY, CDR2 FYNNEI. The V end lost 8 bases, the J end lost 4 bases, and 17 bases lay between the germline ends. This CDR3 reads CASLGGRGGETQYF. The CDR3 nucleotides are TGTGCCAGCCTCGGGGGGCGCGGGGGAGAGACCCAGTACTTC.

V is TRBV5-8 and J is TRBJ2-3; D is possibly TRBD2 (6 bases). The CDR3 sequence is 15 residues long. Germline V lookup: CDR1 SGHTS, CDR2 YDEGEE. The V end was cut by 0 bases, the J end by 1 base, with 9 bases between. CDR3 region: CASSLAWGGTDTQYF. CDR3 nucleotide sequence: TGTGCCAGCAGCTTGGCGTGGGGGGGCACAGATACGCAGTATTTT.

V usage is TRBV5-1 and J usage is TRBJ1-1; a possible D gene is TRBD1 (5 bases). The CDR3 runs 16 residues. The V gene's germline CDR1 is SGHRS and CDR2 YFSETQ. Deletions cut 4 bases from V and 12 bases from J, with 28 bases between. The CDR3 bases are TGCGCCAGCAGCGCCGCTCCCCACGCAGGGCCCCAGGAAACTTTCTTT. It yields the protein CASSAAPHAGPQETFF.

This rearrangement joins TRBV5-5 to TRBJ1-4, with D unresolved. V shed 4 bases and J shed 0 bases, with 4 bases lying between them. The length of the CDR3 is 13 residues. Germline V gives CDR1 SGHKS, CDR2 YYEKEE (reference sequence). The CDR3 here is CASSRPTNEKLFF. The DNA for the CDR3 is TGTGCCAGCAGCCGCCCAACTAATGAAAAACTGTTTTTT. Full variable domain (remainder filled in from reference TRBV5-5 and TRBJ1-4): DAGVTQSPTHLIKTRGQQVTLRCSPISGHKSVSWYQQVLGQGPQFIFQYYEKEERGRGNFPDRFSARQFPNYSSELNVNALLLGDSALYLCASSRPTNEKLFFGSGTQLSVL.

The genes are TRBV5-8 and TRBJ1-5; 9 positions agree with TRBD1. V lost 0 bases, J lost 6 bases, and 4 bases stayed unmatched. In germline, CDR1 is SGHTS, CDR2 YDEGEE. The length of the CDR3 is 15 residues. In DNA, the CDR3 is TGTGCCAGCAGCTTGGGACAGGGGGTGAGTCAGCCCCAGCATTTT. Its translation is CASSLGQGVSQPQHF.

This clone was seen only once. The chain has TRBV15 and TRBJ1-2; tentatively, D is TRBD1 (6 bases). V was pared by 0 bases and J by 7 bases, with 6 bases between. CDR1 is LNHNV and CDR2 is YYDKDF in the germline V gene (reference sequence). The CDR3 runs 12 residues. CDR3 sequence reads: CATSREGAGYTF. CDR3 DNA sequence: TGTGCCACCAGCAGAGAGGGGGCTGGCTACACCTTC. The full variable domain, its missing parts supplied by reference TRBV15 and TRBJ1-2, is DAMVIQNPRYQVTQFGKPVTLSCSQTLNHNVMYWYQQKSSQAPKLLFHYYDKDFNNEADTPDNFQSRRPNTSFCFLDIRSPGLGDTAMYLCATSREGAGYTFGSGTRLTVV.

The V gene is TRBV28, the J gene TRBJ1-5, with 8 bases identical to TRBD1. V was clipped by 6 bases and J by 0 bases; unmatched bases: 7. Per germline, CDR1 MDHEN and CDR2 SYDVKM. The CDR3 has 16 residues. CDR3 DNA: TGTGCCAGCAGACAGCCGGGACAGGCTAGCAATCAGCCCCAGCATTTT. Its translation is CASRQPGQASNQPQHF.

V usage is TRBV6-4 and J usage is TRBJ2-1; D is undetermined. CDR3 length equals 16 residues. Trimming removed 0 bases from V and 0 bases from J, with 9 bases in between. Germline V gene lookup returns CDR1 MRHNA and CDR2 SNTAGT. CDR3 sequence (DNA): TGTGCCAGCAGTGACTCTCCGGATTTCTCCTACAATGAGCAGTTCTTC. Translation: CASSDSPDFSYNEQFF.

Only a few counts were recorded for this clone. The chain carries TRBV5-8 and TRBJ1-2; 9 nucleotides align to TRBD1. With 4 bases clipped from V and 2 bases from J, the junction kept 3 bases outside the gene matches. The CDR3 covers 14 residues. CDR1 SGHTS and CDR2 YDEGEE come from the germline V gene. Here the CDR3 reads CASSTGTGNYGYTF. DNA for the CDR3: TGTGCCAGCAGCACCGGGACAGGGAACTATGGCTACACCTTC.

This chain links TRBV7-2 with TRBJ2-3; maybe TRBD2 (6 bases). The V and J ends lost 6 bases and 2 bases respectively, with 15 bases between them. The CDR3 spans 15 residues. From germline, CDR1 is SGHTA and CDR2 FQGNSA. Here the CDR3 DNA reads TGTGCCAGCAGACCTACTAGCTTCTACACAGATACGCAGTATTTT. As protein: CASRPTSFYTDTQYF.

The rearrangement uses TRBV23-1 and TRBJ1-2, with 10 bases matching TRBD1. TRBV23-1 is sorted into the ORF group, with uncertain function. CDR3 length: 17 amino acids. Losses at the gene ends were 3 bases for V and 1 base for J; bases not matched to a gene: 8. The CDR3 DNA reads as TGCGCCAGCAGTCAGTGGGACAGGGGCCTGAGTAACTATGGCTACACCTTC. This codes for CASSQWDRGLSNYGYTF.

The chain employs TRBV13 and TRBJ2-2; D might be TRBD2 (6 bases). The CDR3 is 14 residues long. Trimming cost V 5 bases and J 7 bases, with 14 bases left between them. Germline CDR1 PRHDT, CDR2 FYEKMQ (reference sequence). In nucleotides, the CDR3 is TGTGCCAGCAGCGCGCCTGCGGGGAGCGGGGAGCTGTTTTTT. Protein product: CASSAPAGSGELFF.

The CDR3 coding sequence is TGTGCCAGCAGCCTACAGGGTATCATGAACACTGAAGCTTTCTTT. Amino acid sequence: CASSLQGIMNTEAFF. The V call is TRBV7-3, the J call TRBJ1-1, with TRBD1 as a possible D gene (6 bases). The CDR3 is made up of 15 amino acids. Between the trimmed V and J ends, which lost 5 bases and 0 bases, there was a span of 13 bases. Germline CDR1 reads SGHTA; CDR2 reads FQGTGA. The variable domain in full, with the rest retrieved from reference TRBV7-3 and TRBJ1-1, is GAGVSQTPSNKVTEKGKYVELRCDPISGHTALYWYRQSLGQGPEFLIYFQGTGAADDSGLPNDRFFAVRPEGSVSTLKIQRTERGDSAVYLCASSLQGIMNTEAFFGQGTRLTVV.

The chain recombines TRBV7-2 with TRBJ2-7; D uncertain. This CDR3 has 15 residues. Germline V gene data show CDR1 as SGHTA and CDR2 as FQGNSA. The V gene lost 1 base and the J gene lost 3 bases, with 13 bases spanning the gap. The CDR3 sequence is CASSLGLGVGYEQYF. Here the CDR3 DNA reads TGTGCCAGCAGCTTAGGGTTAGGAGTGGGCTACGAGCAGTACTTC.

The V gene is TRBV2, the J gene TRBJ2-3, with 8 bases lining up with TRBD1. The CDR3 is 16 residues long. V lost 3 bases to trimming and J lost 1 base; unmatched junction nucleotides: 6. Per the germline V gene, CDR1 is SNHLY and CDR2 is FYNNEI. For the CDR3, the DNA is TGTGCCAGCAGTGACCATGACAGGGGTGGCACAGATACGCAGTATTTT. Translation gives CASSDHDRGGTDTQYF.

This clone showed up many times. The chain joins TRBV7-2 to TRBJ2-1; 9 nucleotides match TRBD1. V lost 5 bases and J lost 6; bases outside the gene matches: 5. Per germline, CDR1 SGHTA and CDR2 FQGNSA. The CDR3 has 14 residues. CDR3 protein: CASSPGQGSNEQFF. For the CDR3, the DNA is TGTGCCAGCAGCCCGGGACAGGGCTCCAATGAGCAGTTCTTC.

This chain uses TRBV5-6 with TRBJ1-2; D unclear. The V gene lost 0 bases and the J gene lost 3 bases, with 12 bases spanning the gap. CDR1 is SGHDT, CDR2 YYEEEE, per germline. This CDR3 region has 15 residues. The CDR3 DNA follows: TGTGCCAGCAGCTTGGGTTGGGCAGTAGACTATGGCTACACCTTC. It codes for CASSLGWAVDYGYTF.

The V and J genes are TRBV15 and TRBJ1-2; D call uncertain. V gave up 5 bases and J gave up 6 bases, with 7 bases separating them. Germline loops: CDR1 LNHNV, CDR2 YYDKDF (reference sequence). This CDR3 contains 11 residues. The CDR3 DNA is TGTGCCACCAGCGGATCGAATGGCTACACCTTC. Translated, it gives CATSGSNGYTF.

The chain uses TRBV30 and TRBJ1-1; no firm D call. The germline V gene encodes CDR1 GTSNPN and CDR2 SVGIG (reference sequence). This CDR3 has 19 residues. V lost 1 base, J lost 0 bases, and 24 bases lay in between. The CDR3 region is CAWSAGSRTLLFMNTEAFF. The CDR3 DNA reads as TGTGCCTGGAGTGCGGGAAGCCGGACGCTTCTATTTATGAACACTGAAGCTTTCTTT.

This chain uses TRBV19 with TRBJ1-1, with D hard to call. V was trimmed by 9 bases and J by 1 base, leaving 9 bases between them. The CDR3 runs to 12 residues. Germline CDR1 LNHDA, CDR2 SQIVND (reference sequence). This CDR3 is CASGGRNTEAFF. CDR3 DNA: TGTGCCAGCGGCGGCAGGAACACTGAAGCTTTCTTT.

The chain uses TRBV11-3 and TRBJ2-3; D not certain. In germline, CDR1 is SGHNT, CDR2 YENEEA. V lost 1 base, J lost 0 bases, and 5 bases lay in between. This CDR3 region has 14 residues. The DNA of the CDR3 is TGTGCCAGCAGCTTAGGTGGAAGCACAGATACGCAGTATTTT. Residues: CASSLGGSTDTQYF. Together with reference TRBV11-3 and TRBJ2-3, the CDR3 gives the full variable domain: EAGVVQSPRYKIIEKKQPVAFWCNPISGHNTLYWYLQNLGQGPELLIRYENEEAVDDSQLPKDRFSAERLKGVDSTLKIQPAELGDSAVYLCASSLGGSTDTQYFGPGTRLTVL.

V is TRBV6-6 and J is TRBJ2-3, with D maybe TRBD2 (6 bases). This CDR3 comprises 15 residues. Trimming stripped 8 bases from V and 8 bases from J, with 23 bases between. Germline assignment: CDR1 MNHNY and CDR2 SVGAGI (reference sequence). CDR3 sequence: CASLGTREDLGTQYF. DNA of the CDR3: TGTGCCAGCTTAGGGACCAGGGAGGACCTTGGTACGCAGTATTTT.

This clone has only a few counts. V and J are TRBV6-5 and TRBJ1-4; maybe TRBD1 (6 bases). V lost 7 bases and J lost 0, with 9 bases in between. Germline CDR1 reads MNHEY; CDR2 reads SVGAGI. This CDR3 has 14 residues. The CDR3, as DNA: TGTGCCAGCAAGGGGGGGACAACTAATGAAAAACTGTTTTTT. Translation gives CASKGGTTNEKLFF.

The CDR3 loop is CATSRERSILVESYNEQFF. CDR3 in DNA: TGTGCCACCAGCAGAGAGAGGTCTATCCTCGTGGAAAGTTACAATGAGCAGTTCTTC. J is TRBJ2-1 and V is TRBV15; D ambiguous. CDR1 LNHNV and CDR2 YYDKDF come from the germline V gene (reference sequence). This CDR3 spans 19 amino acids. V lost 0 bases to trimming and J lost 4 bases, with 22 bases between them.

The chain employs TRBV4-2 and TRBJ1-2; D is ambiguous. The V and J ends lost 1 base and 4 bases respectively, with 13 bases between them. The CDR3 is 15 residues long. CDR1 is LGHNA and CDR2 is YNFKEQ in the germline V gene. CDR3 bases: TGTGCCAGCAGCCAAGGTGGTGATTGGGGCTATGGCTACACCTTC. Its protein is CASSQGGDWGYGYTF.

This chain joins TRBV25-1 and TRBJ1-1, with D unresolved. This CDR3 has 14 amino acids. Germline lookup yields CDR1 MGHDK and CDR2 SYGVNS. The V end lost 7 bases, the J end lost 7 bases, and 19 bases lay between the germline ends. The CDR3 sequence: CASTGNFEPGEAFF. The CDR3 DNA is TGTGCCAGCACTGGTAATTTTGAACCTGGTGAAGCTTTCTTT.

As to this clone: The junction differs from germline at one of its ends, possibly a read error. CDR3 protein: CASSAKGAGQPRHF. The CDR3 nucleotides are TGTGCCAGCAGTGCAAAGGGTGCCGGACAGCCCCGGCATTTT. This chain joins TRBV2 and TRBJ1-5; D may be TRBD1 (6 bases). The CDR3 runs to 14 residues. CDR1 is SNHLY and CDR2 is FYNNEI in the germline V gene.